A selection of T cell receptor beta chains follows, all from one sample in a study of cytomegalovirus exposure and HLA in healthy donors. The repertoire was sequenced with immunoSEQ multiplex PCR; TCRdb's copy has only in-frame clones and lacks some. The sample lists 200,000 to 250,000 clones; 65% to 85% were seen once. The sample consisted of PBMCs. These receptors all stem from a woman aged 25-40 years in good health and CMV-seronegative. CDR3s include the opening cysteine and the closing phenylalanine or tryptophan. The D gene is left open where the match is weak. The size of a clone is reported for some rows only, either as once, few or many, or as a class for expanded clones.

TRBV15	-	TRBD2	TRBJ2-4	TGTGCCACCAGCAGAGGGGGGGGGACCGGTAACAAAAACATTCAGTACTTC	CATSRGGGTGNKNIQYF
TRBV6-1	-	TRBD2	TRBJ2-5	TGTGCCAGCAGTGAAATTTCCCGCGCGGGAGGACGTTTTCTGGAGACCCAGTACTTC	CASSEISRAGGRFLETQYF
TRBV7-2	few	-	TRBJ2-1	TGTGCCAGCAGCTACACGACAGGTACCTACAATGAGCAGTTCTTC	CASSYTTGTYNEQFF
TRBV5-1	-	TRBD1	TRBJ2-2	TGCGCCAGCAGTCGGGGACAGGGGATGGCCGGGGAGCTGTTTTTT	CASSRGQGMAGELFF
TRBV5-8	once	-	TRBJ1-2	TGTGCCAGCAGCTTCAGGGTTTACTATGGCTACACCTTC	CASSFRVYYGYTF
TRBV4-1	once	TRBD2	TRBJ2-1	TGCGCCAGCAGCCACAGAGAAGCGGGGGCCTCGTCAGGGGAGCAGTTCTTC	CASSHREAGASSGEQFF
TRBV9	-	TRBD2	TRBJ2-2	TGTGCCAGCAGCGTTAGCGGGGGGGTCGGGGAGCTGTTTTTT	CASSVSGGVGELFF
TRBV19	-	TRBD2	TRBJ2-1	TGTGCCAGTAGTAGGCCGCCTAGCGGGGGCCTCTACAATGAGCAGTTCTTC	CASSRPPSGGLYNEQFF
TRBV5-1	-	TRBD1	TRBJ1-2	TGCGCCAGCTCCGATCGGGACAGCCCTAACTATGGCTACACCTTC	CASSDRDSPNYGYTF
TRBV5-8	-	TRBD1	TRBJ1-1	TGTGCCAGCAGCCTGGGACAGGGTAGAATCACTGAAGCTTTCTTT	CASSLGQGRITEAFF
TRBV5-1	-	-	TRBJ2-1	TGCGCCAGCTCCTTTGTCTCCTACAATGAGCAGTTCTTC	CASSFVSYNEQFF
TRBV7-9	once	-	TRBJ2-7	TGTGCCAGCAGCTCAGTTGACAGGTCCGCCGGCTACGAGCAGTACTTC	CASSSVDRSAGYEQYF
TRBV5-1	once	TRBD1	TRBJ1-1	TGCGCCAGCTCTGAAGGAGGGGGCGCGAGGACTGAAGCTTTCTTT	CASSEGGGARTEAFF
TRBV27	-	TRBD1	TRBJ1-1	TGTGCCAGCAGTTTATCGGGACAGGGGGGCGACACTGAAGCTTTCTTT	CASSLSGQGGDTEAFF
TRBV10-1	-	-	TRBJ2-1	TGCGCCGGCGACTCTTACAATGAGCAGTTCTTC	CAGDSYNEQFF
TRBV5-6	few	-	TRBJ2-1	TGTGCCAGCAGCTTCGTTAGCGGCTCCTACAATGAGCAGTTCTTC	CASSFVSGSYNEQFF
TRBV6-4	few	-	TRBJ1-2	TGTGCCAGCAGTGATACCTTCTCGGTCGGCTACACCTTC	CASSDTFSVGYTF
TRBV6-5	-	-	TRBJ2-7	TGTGCCAGCAGCCCCCCGGGACTTAGCTCCTACGAGCAGTACTTC	CASSPPGLSSYEQYF
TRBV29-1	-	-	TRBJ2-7	TGCAGCGTCCATTCGGCGGACTCCTACGAGCAGTACTTC	CSVHSADSYEQYF
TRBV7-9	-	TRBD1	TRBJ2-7	TGTGCCAGCAGCAGACCCCGTCGTTCAGGGGGAGACGAGCAGTACTTC	CASSRPRRSGGDEQYF
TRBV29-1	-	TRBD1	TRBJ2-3	TGCAGCGTCGAGGGACAGGGCCTCACAGATACGCAGTATTTT	CSVEGQGLTDTQYF
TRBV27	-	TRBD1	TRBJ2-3	TGTGCCAGCAGTCGGGACAGGGGAAGCACAGATACGCAGTATTTT	CASSRDRGSTDTQYF
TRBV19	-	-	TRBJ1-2	TGTGCCAGTAGTCCCTTAAAGCTGAACTATGGCTACACCTTC	CASSPLKLNYGYTF
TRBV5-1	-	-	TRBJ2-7	TGCGCCAGCAGCTTGGGCGGCTACGAGCAGTACTTC	CASSLGGYEQYF
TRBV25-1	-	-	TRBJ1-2	TGTGCCAGCAGTGTCCCCGACGGGGGGCCAGATGGCTACACCTTC	CASSVPDGGPDGYTF
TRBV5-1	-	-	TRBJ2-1	TGCGCCAGCGGAATCGGGGGGCCCTACAATGAGCAGTTCTTC	CASGIGGPYNEQFF
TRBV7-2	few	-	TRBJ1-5	TGTGCCAGCAGCCCCAGGGCCTACAATCAGCCCCAGCATTTT	CASSPRAYNQPQHF
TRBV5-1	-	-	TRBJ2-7	TGCGCCAGCAGCTTTGGGGCGGTAAGCTCCTACGAGCAGTACTTC	CASSFGAVSSYEQYF
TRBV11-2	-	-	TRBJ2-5	TGTGCCAGCAGCTTAGGGGCCGGGGGGACCCAGTACTTC	CASSLGAGGTQYF
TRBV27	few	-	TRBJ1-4	TGTGCCAGCAGTTTAATGAGCGACCTTAATGAAAAACTGTTTTTT	CASSLMSDLNEKLFF
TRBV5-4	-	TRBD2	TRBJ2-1	TGTGCCAGCAGCTTAAGTACAGCGGGGGTTCATGAGCAGTTCTTC	CASSLSTAGVHEQFF
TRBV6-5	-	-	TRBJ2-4	TGTGCCAGCAGTTATACAGGCCAGATTATTAACATTCAGTACTTC	CASSYTGQIINIQYF
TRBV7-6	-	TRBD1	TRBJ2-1	TGTGCCAGCAGCTTAGGGACAGGGCGGGGTGAGCAGTTCTTC	CASSLGTGRGEQFF
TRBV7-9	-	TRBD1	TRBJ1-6	TGTGCCAGCAGCAATCGTTTTGGGTCGGGACAGACAGCTTCACCCCTCCACTTT	CASSNRFGSGQTASPLHF
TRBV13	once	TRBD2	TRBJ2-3	TGTGCCAGCAGCGAACTAGCGGGGGGGGCAGATACGCAGTATTTT	CASSELAGGADTQYF
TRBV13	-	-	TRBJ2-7	TGTGCCAGCAGCTTATATAGGAGCTATCCCTACGAGCAGTACTTC	CASSLYRSYPYEQYF
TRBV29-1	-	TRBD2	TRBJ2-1	TGCAGCGTTGCCAGCGGGAGCACCTTTGGCTACAATGAGCAGTTCTTC	CSVASGSTFGYNEQFF
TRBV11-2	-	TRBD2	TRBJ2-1	TGTGCCAGCAGCCGCCGGGGACTAGCTCAACAAGGGTATGAGCAGTTCTTC	CASSRRGLAQQGYEQFF
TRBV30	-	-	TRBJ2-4	TGTGCCTGGAGTGGACTTGAGTCGGGACTAGCCAAAAACATTCAGTACTTC	CAWSGLESGLAKNIQYF
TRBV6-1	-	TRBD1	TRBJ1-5	TGTGCCAGCAGCCCGGGACAGCATAGCAATCAGCCCCAGCATTTT	CASSPGQHSNQPQHF
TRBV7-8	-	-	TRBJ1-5	TGTGCCAGCAGCTCCGCAGGGGCCCTCAATCAGCCCCAGCATTTT	CASSSAGALNQPQHF
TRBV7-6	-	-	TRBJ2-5	TGTGCCAGCAGCTTATGGTATGCGGAGACCCAGTACTTC	CASSLWYAETQYF
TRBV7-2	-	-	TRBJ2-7	TGTGCCAGCAGCTTTTCGGGTTATCCCTACGAGCAGTACTTC	CASSFSGYPYEQYF
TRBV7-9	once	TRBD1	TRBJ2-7	TGTGCCAGCAGCTCAACAGGGGGCGAATACGAGCAGTACTTC	CASSSTGGEYEQYF
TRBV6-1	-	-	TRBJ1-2	TGTGCCAGCAGTGAAAGGGCAGGGAGGAGCGGCTACACCTTC	CASSERAGRSGYTF
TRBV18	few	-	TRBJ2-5	TGTGCCAGCTCACCGATAGCGGCCCGGCAGACCCAGTACTTC	CASSPIAARQTQYF
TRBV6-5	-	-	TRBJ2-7	TGTGCCAGCAGCTACGATCTCGGCTACGAGCAGTACTTC	CASSYDLGYEQYF
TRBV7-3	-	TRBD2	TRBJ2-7	TGTGCCAGCAGCCCTATGGGACTAGCCTATCCCCCTTACGAGCAGTACTTC	CASSPMGLAYPPYEQYF
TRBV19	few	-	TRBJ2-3	TGTGCCAGTAGTATAGCGCCGGTGGATACGCAGTATTTT	CASSIAPVDTQYF
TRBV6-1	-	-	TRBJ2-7	TGTGCCAGCATTTTACGGCAGGGGCGGTACGAGCAGTACTTC	CASILRQGRYEQYF
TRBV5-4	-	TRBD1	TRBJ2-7	TGTGCCAGCAGCTTGGGGGGGACAGGGATCTCCTACGAGCAGTACTTC	CASSLGGTGISYEQYF
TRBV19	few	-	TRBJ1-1	TGTGCCAGTCGTGGGGAGGTGAACACTGAAGCTTTCTTT	CASRGEVNTEAFF
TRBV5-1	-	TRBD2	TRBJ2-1	TGCGCCAGCAGCTTGGGATCGGGGGGGCCTATTGAGCAGTTCTTC	CASSLGSGGPIEQFF
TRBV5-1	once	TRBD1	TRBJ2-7	TGCGCCAGCAGCTTTACCGGGACAGGGGTTTTTGAGCAGTACTTC	CASSFTGTGVFEQYF
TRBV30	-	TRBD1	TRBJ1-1	TGTGCCTGGAGTGTAGGGGGCCAGGGTGTCGTGGCTTTCTTT	CAWSVGGQGVVAFF